These 29 T cell receptor beta chains came from one sample sequenced in a study of T cell responses to AZD1222 COVID-19 vaccine. Repertoires were generated with immunoSEQ multiplex PCR, while TCRdb's copy carries only in-frame clones and drops some. Among 75,000 to 100,000 clones listed, roughly 84% were seen once. This specimen was peripheral blood, taken on day 0 of AZD1222 vaccination. The receptors stem from an adult in good health.

This CDR3 reads CASSRQGATTEAFF. CDR3 nucleotides: TGTGCCAGCAGTCGACAGGGGGCAACCACTGAAGCTTTCTTT. This chain joins TRBV7-2 and TRBJ1-1; 10 bases are a match to TRBD1. The CDR3 contains 14 residues. Trimming cost V 6 bases and J 4 bases; bases outside gene matches: 5. CDR1 and CDR2 (germline): SGHTA, FQGNSA.

The CDR3 DNA reads as TGTCGAGGAGGTTGGAGTGAAAAACTGTTTTTT. Protein product: CRGGWSEKLFF. The chain employs TRBV6-5 and TRBJ1-4; unclear D gene. The CDR3 contains 11 residues. CDR1 is MNHEY, CDR2 SVGAGI, per germline.

This rearrangement joins TRBV11-2 to TRBJ1-1; D is uncertain. V was trimmed by 2 bases and J by 6 bases, leaving 13 bases between them. The CDR3 spans 14 residues. Germline assignment: CDR1 SGHAT and CDR2 FQNNGV. CDR3 sequence reads: CASSLRVEGAEAFF. DNA for the CDR3: TGTGCCAGCAGCTTAAGGGTCGAGGGCGCTGAAGCTTTCTTT.

The rearrangement links TRBV5-1 to TRBJ2-1; 8 nucleotides agree with TRBD2. This CDR3 has 16 residues. Germline CDR1 and CDR2: SGHRS and YFSETQ. Trimming removed 4 bases from V and 3 bases from J; junction bases left unmatched: 9. The CDR3: CASSPPRLAGYNEQFF. The CDR3 region has the DNA TGCGCCAGCAGCCCCCCAAGGCTAGCGGGCTACAATGAGCAGTTCTTC.

This chain links TRBV2 with TRBJ1-2, with D unresolved. Germline CDR1 and CDR2: SNHLY and FYNNEI. This CDR3 is 12 amino acids long. V dropped 5 bases and J dropped 1 base, with 5 bases sitting between them. The CDR3 loop reads CASSPDNYGYTF. The CDR3 DNA reads TGTGCCAGCAGTCCTGATAACTATGGCTACACCTTC.

The chain recombines TRBV28 with TRBJ1-5, with D hard to call. The V and J ends lost 3 bases and 6 bases respectively, with 15 bases between them. The germline V gene encodes CDR1 MDHEN and CDR2 SYDVKM. The length of the CDR3 is 15 residues. The CDR3 DNA is TGTGCCAGCAGTTTTTACAGCGCCACGGGTCAGCCCCAGCATTTT. Its protein product is CASSFYSATGQPQHF.

This clone came up once. The chain recombines TRBV18 with TRBJ2-1, with unresolved D. Trimming left V 1 base short and J 8 bases short, with 15 bases between. CDR3 length: 15 residues. Germline loops: CDR1 KGHSH, CDR2 LQKENI. The CDR3 spells CASSPRTLLRDEQFF. The CDR3 nucleotides read TGTGCCAGCTCACCACGCACTCTCCTACGGGATGAGCAGTTCTTC.

This clone was recorded only once. This chain links TRBV2 with TRBJ1-5; tentatively, D is TRBD1 (6 bases). Germline CDR1 SNHLY, CDR2 FYNNEI. Trimming took off 0 bases at V and 6 bases at J, with 9 bases between the two ends. The CDR3 consists of 14 residues. The CDR3 loop reads CASSEAGRGQPQHF. For the CDR3, the DNA is TGTGCCAGCAGTGAAGCCGGCAGGGGTCAGCCCCAGCATTTT.

This clone was seen a handful of times. The chain recombines TRBV6-1 with TRBJ2-5, with D unresolved. Germline CDR1 reads MNHNS; CDR2 reads SASEGT. The CDR3 has 13 amino acids. V gave up 3 bases and J gave up 6 bases, with 11 bases separating them. The DNA of the CDR3 is TGTGCCAGCAGTGATACCCTAGTGAAGACCCAGTACTTC. It yields the protein CASSDTLVKTQYF.

The chain employs TRBV29-1 and TRBJ1-1; D perhaps matches TRBD1 (6 bases). The CDR3 runs to 13 residues. V was trimmed by 4 bases and J by 2 bases, leaving 11 bases between them. CDR1 is SQVTM, CDR2 ANQGSEA, per germline. CDR3: CSVGWTVNTEAFF. Written as DNA, the CDR3 is TGCAGCGTTGGCTGGACAGTCAACACTGAAGCTTTCTTT. Supplemented by reference TRBV29-1 and TRBJ1-1, the full variable domain reads SAVISQKPSRDICQRGTSLTIQCQVDSQVTMMFWYRQQPGQSLTLIATANQGSEATYESGFVIDKFPISRPNLTFSTLTVSNMSPEDSSIYLCSVGWTVNTEAFFGQGTRLTVV.

This clone has just one count. The gene calls are TRBV18 and TRBJ2-3; 8 bases fit TRBD1. The CDR3 sequence is 13 residues long. Germline CDR1 KGHSH, CDR2 LQKENI. The trim removed 3 bases at V and 5 bases at J, leaving 1 base unmatched. The CDR3, as DNA: TGTGCCAGCTCACCCAGGGGGCGAGATACGCAGTATTTT. Protein: CASSPRGRDTQYF.

As for this clone: The identical CDR3 is also encoded by other nucleotide sequences in the sample. V gene TRBV30 combines with J gene TRBJ1-6; 7 nucleotides agree with TRBD1. The junction had 0 bases not matched to a gene; V was cut back by 0 bases and J by 7 bases. CDR3 length equals 13 residues. CDR1 is GTSNPN, CDR2 SVGIG, per germline (reference sequence). The CDR3 nucleotides read TGTGCCTGGAGTGTACAGGGGAATTCACCCCTCCACTTT. Translating gives CAWSVQGNSPLHF.

CDR3 bases: TGCGCCAGCAGCTTAGAGACAGTGATGAACACCGGGGAGCTGTTTTTT. It yields the protein CASSLETVMNTGELFF. The chain couples TRBV5-1 to TRBJ2-2; TRBD1 is a possible D gene (5 bases). The length of the CDR3 is 16 residues. V lost 2 bases to trimming and J lost 1 base, with 12 bases between them. Looked up from germline, CDR1 is SGHRS and CDR2 is YFSETQ.

This chain uses TRBV4-1 with TRBJ1-1; TRBD1 aligns across 8 bases. The CDR3 length is 13 residues. V shed 7 bases and J 1 base; nucleotides not matched to a gene: 2. Germline CDR1 and CDR2: MGHRA and YSYEKL. The CDR3 loop reads CASNDRGNTEAFF. CDR3 in DNA: TGCGCCAGCAATGACAGGGGGAACACTGAAGCTTTCTTT.

V is TRBV7-9 and J is TRBJ1-1; D is unclear. Trimming left V 1 base short and J 7 bases short, with 10 bases between. This CDR3 is 13 amino acids long. Germline CDR1 and CDR2: SEHNR and FQNEAQ (reference sequence). The CDR3 nucleotides are TGTGCCAGCAGCTTAGTCAAGGACGGTGAAGCTTTCTTT. This encodes CASSLVKDGEAFF.

V gene TRBV19 combines with J gene TRBJ2-6; D might be TRBD1 or TRBD2, each matching 5 bases. V gave up 3 bases and J gave up 4 bases, with 13 bases separating them. Germline V gives CDR1 LNHDA, CDR2 SQIVND (reference sequence). The CDR3 covers 16 residues. CDR3 DNA: TGTGCCAGTAGTATCGTATGGGGGAACGGGGCCAACGTCCTGACTTTC. Translating it yields CASSIVWGNGANVLTF.

The chain carries TRBV21-1 and TRBJ1-2; TRBD1 is the table's D call, not checked against the DNA. TRBV21-1 is termed a pseudogene. The CDR3 is 17 residues long. CDR3 sequence reads: CASSKVISGQDYYGYTF. CDR3 in DNA: TGTGCCAGCAGCAAAGTCATTTCAGGACAGGACTACTATGGCTACACCTTC.

The chain employs TRBV11-2 and TRBJ1-1; the D is unclear. Trimming left V 3 bases short and J 5 bases short, with 16 bases between. Germline V gene data show CDR1 as SGHAT and CDR2 as FQNNGV. CDR3 length: 15 amino acids. The CDR3 DNA reads as TGTGCCAGCAGCTTCGTCAAAGTAGCGGGTACTGAAGCTTTCTTT. Encoded protein: CASSFVKVAGTEAFF.

V usage is TRBV30 and J usage is TRBJ2-3, with a tentative D call TRBD1 (6 bases). This CDR3 is 16 amino acids long. The germline V gene has CDR1 GTSNPN and CDR2 SVGIG (reference sequence). Between the trimmed V and J ends, which lost 0 bases and 4 bases, there was a span of 17 bases. The CDR3 loop is CAWSVRAGAPPDTQYF. The CDR3 region has the DNA TGTGCCTGGAGTGTACGGGCAGGGGCACCCCCAGATACGCAGTATTTT.

This clone was observed a single time. The genes are TRBV3-1 (or the pseudogene TRBV3-2) and TRBJ1-1; D is undetermined. V lost 2 bases to trimming and J lost 6 bases, with 7 bases between them. Germline V gene sequence: CDR1 LGHDT, CDR2 YNNKEL (reference sequence). The CDR3 extends over 12 amino acids. CDR3 coding DNA: TGTGCCAGCAGCCAACACACTTCTGAAGCTTTCTTT. The encoded protein is CASSQHTSEAFF.

With regard to this clone: At the DNA level, this CDR3 is encoded by other sequences in the same sample as well. The J gene is TRBJ2-1, the V gene TRBV5-1; TRBD1 matches at 8 bases. V was pared by 4 bases and J by 1 base, with 4 bases of the junction left unmatched. The CDR3 has 15 residues. Germline V gives CDR1 SGHRS, CDR2 YFSETQ. CDR3 region: CASSPGQGSYNEQFF. CDR3 nucleotide sequence: TGCGCCAGCAGCCCAGGACAGGGTTCCTACAATGAGCAGTTCTTC. The complete variable domain, with remaining parts taken from reference TRBV5-1 and TRBJ2-1, reads KAGVTQTPRYLIKTRGQQVTLSCSPISGHRSVSWYQQTPGQGLQFLFEYFSETQRNKGNFPGRFSGRQFSNSRSEMNVSTLELGDSALYLCASSPGQGSYNEQFFGPGTRLTVL.

The V and J genes are TRBV6-5 and TRBJ2-3; maybe TRBD2 (6 bases). V lost 5 bases and J 0 bases, leaving 12 bases between the germline ends. Per the germline V gene, CDR1 is MNHEY and CDR2 is SVGAGI. CDR3 length equals 15 residues. As DNA, the CDR3 is TGTGCCAGCAGTCTCCGGGACTCTAGCACAGATACGCAGTATTTT. Its translation: CASSLRDSSTDTQYF.

The chain is built from TRBV19 and TRBJ1-1; weak D call: TRBD1 (6 bases). The CDR3 runs 14 residues. CDR1 is LNHDA, CDR2 SQIVND, per germline (reference sequence). V lost 6 bases to trimming and J lost 0 bases, with 11 bases between them. CDR3 in amino acids: CASRVTGMNTEAFF. The CDR3 DNA reads TGTGCCAGTAGAGTGACAGGAATGAACACTGAAGCTTTCTTT.

The chain links TRBV9 to TRBJ2-1; 11 bases are a match to TRBD2. From germline, CDR1 is SGDLS and CDR2 YYNGEE. The CDR3 has 17 residues. J lost 4 bases, V lost 3 bases, and 9 bases had no gene match. The DNA of the CDR3 is TGTGCCAGCAGCGAACGACTAGCGGGGCCGCCTTACAATGAGCAGTTCTTC. This sequence encodes CASSERLAGPPYNEQFF.

This clone was recorded a few times. CDR3 amino acids: CASSRRGNYGYTF. CDR3 DNA sequence: TGTGCCAGCAGCCGAAGGGGGAACTATGGCTACACCTTC. The chain uses TRBV5-8 and TRBJ1-2; D may be TRBD1 (6 bases). Germline V CDR1 and CDR2: SGHTS, YDEGEE. The CDR3 contains 13 residues. With 4 bases removed from V and 2 bases from J, the gap between germline ends came to 9 bases.

The gene calls are TRBV9 and TRBJ1-5; 8 bases line up with TRBD1. CDR1 is SGDLS, CDR2 YYNGEE, per germline. The CDR3 loop spans 13 amino acids. Unmatched junction bases numbered 4, after V lost 2 bases and J lost 9 bases. The CDR3 bases are TGTGCCAGCAGCGTTACAGGGGGTTGGCCCCAGCATTTT. This encodes CASSVTGGWPQHF.

V is TRBV9 and J is TRBJ2-3, with TRBD2 matching 15 bases. This CDR3 is 17 amino acids long. The germline gives CDR1 SGDLS, CDR2 YYNGEE. Losses at the gene ends were 4 bases for V and 5 bases for J; bases not matched to a gene: 8. The CDR3 loop is CASSIRTSGGALDTQYF. CDR3 coding DNA: TGTGCCAGCAGCATTCGGACTAGCGGGGGGGCTTTAGATACGCAGTATTTT.

This clone occurred once. The chain joins TRBV5-1 to TRBJ2-2, with TRBD1 as a possible D gene (5 bases). This CDR3 has 14 amino acids. Trimming shortened V by 0 bases and J by 7 bases, and 10 bases separated the two germline ends. Germline V gives CDR1 SGHRS, CDR2 YFSETQ. CDR3 region: CASSLDQGSGELFF. CDR3 DNA: TGCGCCAGCAGCTTGGATCAGGGAAGCGGGGAGCTGTTTTTT.

The chain combines TRBV3-1 (or the pseudogene TRBV3-2) with TRBJ1-1; D perhaps matches TRBD1 (6 bases). CDR1 is LGHDT, CDR2 YNNKEL, per germline (reference sequence). Deletions cut 2 bases from V and 4 bases from J, with 11 bases between. The CDR3 has 14 amino acids. The CDR3 is CASSQRGAGTEAFF. In DNA, the CDR3 is TGTGCCAGCAGCCAACGGGGGGCAGGCACTGAAGCTTTCTTT.